This TCR beta chain emerged from a study of T cell repertoires in cytomegalovirus infection. Looking at the study overall: An indication of both CMV infection and matching HLA type came from public TCR beta signatures.

TCRdb used MiXCR to reprocess the reads, holding one entry per CDR3 protein. Among about 230,000 distinct CDR3 sequences listed, approximately 22% were seen once. The CDR3 has 16 residues. V lost 6 bases and J 0 bases, leaving 15 bases between the germline ends. Germline lookup yields CDR1 MNHEY and CDR2 SVGAGI. This clonotype was picked up a small number of times. This receptor was identified in a human donor in good health (CMV status not recorded). Some clones in this sample may be carry-over from other donors' samples. The specimen sequenced was CD8+ T cells from PBMCs. The chain employs TRBV6-5 and TRBJ1-3; D not resolved. CDR3 DNA sequence: TGTGCCAGCAGCCTTAAACTCGGGTTCTCTGGAAACACCATATATTTT. Protein sequence: CASSLKLGFSGNTIYF.